These 25 T cell receptor beta chains came from one sample sequenced in a study of blood T cell repertoires in COVID-19. Sequenced by immunoSEQ multiplex PCR; TCRdb stores in-frame clones only, minus some. The sample includes about 220,000 clones, 82% of them seen just once. Sequenced input: peripheral blood. All receptors come from a woman in her 70s with COVID-19, enrolled during active disease.

The rearrangement joins TRBV28 to TRBJ1-5, with a weak D call TRBD1 (5 bases). The CDR3 spans 15 residues. Per germline, CDR1 MDHEN and CDR2 SYDVKM. Trimming removed 5 bases at V and 5 bases at J, with 16 bases between. The DNA for the CDR3 is TGTGCCAGCAGTCAATTTCAGGGATCTCATCAGCCCCAGCATTTT. It specifies CASSQFQGSHQPQHF. The full variable domain, its missing parts supplied by reference TRBV28 and TRBJ1-5, is DVKVTQSSRYLVKRTGEKVFLECVQDMDHENMFWYRQDPGLGLRLIYFSYDVKMKEKGDIPEGYSVSREKKERFSLILESASTNQTSMYLCASSQFQGSHQPQHFGDGTRLSIL.

The V gene is TRBV6-5, the J gene TRBJ1-5; the match to TRBD1 covers 8 bases. The V gene end was trimmed by 7 bases and the J gene end by 2 bases; junction bases not matched to a gene: 7. The V gene's germline CDR1 is MNHEY and CDR2 SVGAGI. The CDR3 sequence is 15 residues long. This CDR3 is CASNKQGDGNQPQHF. For the CDR3, the DNA is TGTGCCAGCAATAAACAGGGGGATGGCAATCAGCCCCAGCATTTT.

V gene TRBV5-6 combines with J gene TRBJ2-7, with D possibly matching TRBD1 (6 bases). The V gene lost 1 base and the J gene lost 3 bases, with 14 bases spanning the gap. Germline V lookup: CDR1 SGHDT, CDR2 YYEEEE. The CDR3 consists of 15 residues. The CDR3 here is CASSLPGVLFYEQYF. The CDR3 DNA is TGTGCCAGCAGCTTGCCAGGGGTCCTATTCTACGAGCAGTACTTC.

V gene TRBV10-3 combines with J gene TRBJ1-2; TRBD1 agrees at 7 bases. The germline V gene has CDR1 ENHRY and CDR2 SYGVKD. This CDR3 contains 12 residues. With V trimmed by 8 bases and J by 7 bases, 7 bases remained unmatched. CDR3 sequence (DNA): TGTGCCATCCTAAGGGGGCGAGGTGGCTACACCTTC. This translates into CAILRGRGGYTF.

This clone came up a few times. The CDR3 is CASSSQLSYSGNTIYF. CDR3 coding DNA: TGTGCCAGCAGTTCCCAACTGTCGTACTCTGGAAACACCATATATTTT. The rearrangement links TRBV7-2 to TRBJ1-3; no reliable D call. Trimming removed 6 bases at V and 0 bases at J, with 15 bases between. The length of the CDR3 is 16 residues. Germline loops: CDR1 SGHTA, CDR2 FQGNSA.

The CDR3: CASSPRSGSYNEQFF. In DNA form, the CDR3 reads TGTGCCAGCAGTCCTCGAAGCGGATCATACAATGAGCAGTTCTTC. The chain carries TRBV6-5 and TRBJ2-1; D is perhaps TRBD2 (5 bases). Germline assignment: CDR1 MNHEY and CDR2 SVGAGI. The V gene lost 5 bases and the J gene lost 4 bases, with 15 bases spanning the gap. The CDR3 extends over 15 amino acids.

V usage is TRBV6-5 and J usage is TRBJ2-7; D possibly corresponds to TRBD2 (6 bases). This CDR3 is built from 15 residues. The germline V and J ends were trimmed by 7 bases and 1 base, with 17 bases remaining between them. Germline CDR1 reads MNHEY; CDR2 reads SVGAGI. CDR3 nucleotides: TGTGCCAGCACTTCGGGACTCCTGGGGTCCTACGAGCAGTACTTC. This encodes CASTSGLLGSYEQYF.

This clone was observed a single time. The chain recombines TRBV30 with TRBJ2-4, with TRBD2 matching over 9 bases. The CDR3 is made up of 15 amino acids. CDR1 is GTSNPN, CDR2 SVGIG, per germline (reference sequence). The V and J ends lost 0 bases and 6 bases, in that order; junction bases with no gene match: 6. The CDR3 coding sequence is TGTGCCTGGAGTGTAAGTAGCGGGAGACTAAACATTCAGTACTTC. Amino acid sequence: CAWSVSSGRLNIQYF.

The genes are TRBV5-1 and TRBJ2-3; 8 bases map to TRBD1. J lost 1 base, V lost 1 base, and 5 bases had no gene match. This CDR3 is built from 16 residues. Looked up from germline, CDR1 is SGHRS and CDR2 is YFSETQ. The CDR3 DNA reads as TGCGCCAGCAGCTTGTCTGTGACAGGGGGCACAGATACGCAGTATTTT. Translated: CASSLSVTGGTDTQYF.

J is TRBJ2-7 and V is TRBV10-3; 10 positions agree with TRBD1. The junction had 8 bases not matched to a gene; V was cut back by 10 bases and J by 5 bases. CDR1 and CDR2 from the germline V gene are ENHRY and SYGVKD. The CDR3 spans 13 residues. The CDR3 nucleotides read TGTGCCACCGAGAACGGACAGGGGGACGAGCAGTACTTC. Translated: CATENGQGDEQYF.

CDR3 DNA sequence: TGTGCCAGCAGCTTAGTAGGACTAGCGGGAGCTTATGCAGATACGCAGTATTTT. Amino acids: CASSLVGLAGAYADTQYF. The J gene is TRBJ2-3, the V gene TRBV11-2; TRBD2 matches 13 bases. J gave up 4 bases and V 1 base, and 8 bases lay outside the gene matches. Germline V gene data show CDR1 as SGHAT and CDR2 as FQNNGV. CDR3 length: 18 amino acids. Based on the CDR3 plus reference TRBV11-2 and TRBJ2-3, the full variable domain is EAGVAQSPRYKIIEKRQSVAFWCNPISGHATLYWYQQILGQGPKLLIQFQNNGVVDDSQLPKDRFSAERLKGVDSTLKIQPAKLEDSAVYLCASSLVGLAGAYADTQYFGPGTRLTVL.

The CDR3 sequence: CASSLSFPGGGGYTF. In DNA, the CDR3 is TGTGCCAGCAGTTTATCTTTCCCAGGGGGCGGTGGCTACACCTTC. The chain has TRBV28 and TRBJ1-2, with 8 bases aligning to TRBD1. The CDR3 runs to 15 residues. Germline values: CDR1 MDHEN, CDR2 SYDVKM. The junction had 8 bases not matched to a gene; V was cut back by 1 base and J by 7 bases.

The gene calls are TRBV10-2 and TRBJ1-1; the D is unclear. The CDR3 extends over 14 amino acids. Looked up from germline, CDR1 is WSHSY and CDR2 is SAAADI. The ends were cut back, 0 bases at V and 7 bases at J, with 12 bases in the middle. The CDR3 sequence: CASSESPARYEAFF. CDR3 in DNA: TGCGCCAGCAGTGAGTCTCCTGCTAGGTATGAAGCTTTCTTT.

This chain uses TRBV21-1 with TRBJ1-2; the table's D call, TRBD1, was not checked against the DNA. TRBV21-1 represents a pseudogene. The CDR3 contains 14 residues. CDR3 in DNA: TGTGCCAGCAGCAAAGGGGCAGGGAACTATGGCTACACCTTC. Its protein product is CASSKGAGNYGYTF.

This clone was counted ten times or more. Written as DNA, the CDR3 is TGCGCCAGCAGCCCGGGACAGGGCTTTGACTATGGCTACACCTTC. Translated: CASSPGQGFDYGYTF. This chain joins TRBV5-1 and TRBJ1-2, with 9 bases aligning to TRBD1. There are 15 residues in the CDR3. The J segment lost 3 bases and the V segment lost 4 bases, leaving 7 bases of the junction unmatched. CDR1 and CDR2 (germline): SGHRS, YFSETQ.

CDR3 in DNA: TGTGCCAGCAGTTTACCCCTAGCGGGAGGGGTTGAGACCCAGTACTTC. Translating gives CASSLPLAGGVETQYF. This sequence joins TRBV28 and TRBJ2-5, with 12 bases that match TRBD2. The CDR3 extends over 16 amino acids. Germline V gene sequence: CDR1 MDHEN, CDR2 SYDVKM. V was pared by 2 bases and J by 5 bases, with 6 bases of the junction left unmatched.

The V gene is TRBV6-1, the J gene TRBJ1-1, with D tentatively TRBD1 (5 bases). Germline V gene lookup returns CDR1 MNHNS and CDR2 SASEGT. V dropped 2 bases and J dropped 2 bases, with 12 bases sitting between them. CDR3 length equals 15 residues. CDR3 DNA sequence: TGTGCCAGCAGTGAAATCCCTCAGGGAAACACTGAAGCTTTCTTT. The encoded protein is CASSEIPQGNTEAFF.

The V call is TRBV5-5, the J call TRBJ1-1; tentatively, D is TRBD1 (6 bases). CDR3 length equals 14 residues. Germline CDR1 SGHKS, CDR2 YYEKEE (reference sequence). V lost 1 base, J lost 5 bases, and 12 bases lay in between. CDR3 nucleotides: TGTGCCAGCAGCTTGAGGCAGGGGTGGACTGAAGCTTTCTTT. It encodes CASSLRQGWTEAFF.

This clone appeared once. The V gene is TRBV2, the J gene TRBJ1-4, with D perhaps TRBD1 (5 bases). The CDR3 is made up of 13 amino acids. Trimming took off 6 bases at V and 3 bases at J, with 8 bases between the two ends. CDR1 is SNHLY, CDR2 FYNNEI, per germline. CDR3 bases: TGTGCCAGCAGCCAGGGATCTAATGAAAAACTGTTTTTT. This translates into CASSQGSNEKLFF. Looking up the rest from reference TRBV2 and TRBJ1-4 gives the full variable domain: EPEVTQTPSHQVTQMGQEVILRCVPISNHLYFYWYRQILGQKVEFLVSFYNNEISEKSEIFDDQFSVERPDGSNFTLKIRSTKLEDSAMYFCASSQGSNEKLFFGSGTQLSVL.

The chain joins TRBV27 to TRBJ2-1; 9 bases line up with TRBD1. The germline V gene encodes CDR1 MNHEY and CDR2 SMNVEV (reference sequence). V lost 5 bases, J lost 3 bases, and 11 bases stayed unmatched. The length of the CDR3 is 17 residues. The CDR3 loop is CASSRDRVAVLYNEQFF. DNA of the CDR3: TGTGCCAGCAGTAGGGACAGGGTGGCGGTCCTCTACAATGAGCAGTTCTTC.

This clone was found once. The rearrangement joins TRBV28 to TRBJ1-4, with D unclear. CDR3 length: 16 amino acids. Per germline, CDR1 MDHEN and CDR2 SYDVKM. Deletions cut 4 bases from V and 5 bases from J, with 17 bases between. CDR3 bases: TGTGCCAGCAGTTCCCGACTCGGCGGGCTAAATGAAAAACTGTTTTTT. It encodes CASSSRLGGLNEKLFF.

The J gene is TRBJ2-2, the V gene TRBV19; 8 positions match TRBD1. CDR1 is LNHDA and CDR2 is SQIVND in the germline V gene (reference sequence). With 3 bases clipped from V and 6 bases from J, the junction kept 3 bases outside the gene matches. The CDR3 runs 14 residues. The CDR3 sequence is CASSMVDRAGELFF. The CDR3 region has the DNA TGTGCCAGTAGTATGGTGGACAGGGCCGGGGAGCTGTTTTTT.

The gene calls are TRBV10-1 and TRBJ2-2; 11 bases agree with TRBD2. Germline V gene data show CDR1 as WNHNN and CDR2 as SYGVQD (reference sequence). The CDR3 length is 16 residues. Trimming removed 6 bases from V and 5 bases from J; junction bases left unmatched: 8. CDR3 nucleotides: TGCGCCAGCAGCGCGGGACTAGCGGAGTATACCGGGGAGCTGTTTTTT. This sequence encodes CASSAGLAEYTGELFF.

The rearrangement uses TRBV6-6 and TRBJ1-3; weak D call: TRBD1 (6 bases). V was shortened by 2 bases and J by 0 bases, with 11 bases between the two germline ends. This CDR3 has 16 residues. Germline lookup yields CDR1 MNHNY and CDR2 SVGAGI (reference sequence). The CDR3 coding sequence is TGTGCCAGCAGTTACGGGGGCATCCTCTCTGGAAACACCATATATTTT. Protein sequence: CASSYGGILSGNTIYF.

The chain is built from TRBV6-1 and TRBJ2-3, with D unresolved. CDR3 length: 14 amino acids. V lost 1 base and J lost 3, with 8 bases in between. CDR1 and CDR2 from the germline V gene are MNHNS and SASEGT. The CDR3 nucleotides are TGTGCCAGCAGTGAAGTGGCAGGAACAGATACGCAGTATTTT. Protein sequence: CASSEVAGTDTQYF.